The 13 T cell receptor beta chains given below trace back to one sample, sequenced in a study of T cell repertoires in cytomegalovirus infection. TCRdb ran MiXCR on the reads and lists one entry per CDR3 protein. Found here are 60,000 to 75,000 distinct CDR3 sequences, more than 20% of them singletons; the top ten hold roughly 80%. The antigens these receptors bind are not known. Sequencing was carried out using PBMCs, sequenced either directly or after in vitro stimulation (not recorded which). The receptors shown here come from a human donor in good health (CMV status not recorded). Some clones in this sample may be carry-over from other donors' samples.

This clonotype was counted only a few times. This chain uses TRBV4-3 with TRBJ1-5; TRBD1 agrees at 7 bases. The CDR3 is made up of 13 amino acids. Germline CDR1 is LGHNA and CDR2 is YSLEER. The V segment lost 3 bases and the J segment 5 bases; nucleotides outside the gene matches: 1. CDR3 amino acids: CASSQGQYQPQHF. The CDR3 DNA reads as TGCGCCAGCAGCCAGGGACAGTATCAGCCCCAGCATTTT.

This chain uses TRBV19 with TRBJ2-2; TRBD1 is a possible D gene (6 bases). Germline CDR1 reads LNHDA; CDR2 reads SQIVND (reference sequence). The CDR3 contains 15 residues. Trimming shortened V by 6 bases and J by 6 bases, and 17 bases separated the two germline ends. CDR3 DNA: TGTGCCAGTAGATCCGAAGGGGGAGTCCCCGGGGAGCTGTTTTTT. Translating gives CASRSEGGVPGELFF.

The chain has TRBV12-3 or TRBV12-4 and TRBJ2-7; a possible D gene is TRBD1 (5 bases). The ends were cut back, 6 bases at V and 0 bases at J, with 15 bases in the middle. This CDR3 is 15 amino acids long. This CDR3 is CASSPRQKPSYEQYV. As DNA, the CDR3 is TGTGCCAGCAGCCCCCGACAGAAACCCTCCTACGAGCAGTACGTC.

The CDR3 is CASSYGRNLEAFF. DNA for the CDR3: TGCGCCAGCAGCTACGGACGGAACCTTGAAGCTTTCTTT. The rearrangement links TRBV5-1 to TRBJ1-1; the D is unclear. Germline V lookup: CDR1 SGHRS, CDR2 YFSETQ. The CDR3 is 13 residues long. Trimming took 3 bases from V and 7 from J, leaving 13 bases between them.

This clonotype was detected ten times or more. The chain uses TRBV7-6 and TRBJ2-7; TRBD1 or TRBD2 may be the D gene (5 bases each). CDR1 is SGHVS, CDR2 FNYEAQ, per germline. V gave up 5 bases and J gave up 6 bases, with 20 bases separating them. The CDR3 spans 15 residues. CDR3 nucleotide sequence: TGTGCCAGCAGCCCGGGCCCCATTGGGGGTGGCGAGCAGTACTTC. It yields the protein CASSPGPIGGGEQYF.

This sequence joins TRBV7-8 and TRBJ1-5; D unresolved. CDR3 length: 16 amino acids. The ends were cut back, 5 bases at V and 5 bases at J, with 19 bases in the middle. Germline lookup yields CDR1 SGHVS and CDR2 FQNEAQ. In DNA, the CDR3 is TGTGCCAGCAGCCAATTCGCAGCCGGGAAGTATCAGCCCCAGCATTTT. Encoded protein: CASSQFAAGKYQPQHF. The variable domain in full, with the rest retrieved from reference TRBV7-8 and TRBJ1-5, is GAGVSQSPRYKVAKRGQDVALRCDPISGHVSLFWYQQALGQGPEFLTYFQNEAQLDKSGLPSDRFFAERPEGSVSTLKIQRTQQEDSAVYLCASSQFAAGKYQPQHFGDGTRLSIL.

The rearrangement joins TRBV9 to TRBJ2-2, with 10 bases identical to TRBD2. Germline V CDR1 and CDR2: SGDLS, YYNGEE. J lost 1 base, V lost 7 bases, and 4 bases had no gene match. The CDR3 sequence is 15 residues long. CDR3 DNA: TGTGCCAGCGAGACTAGCGGGCAGAACACCGGGGAGCTGTTTTTT. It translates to CASETSGQNTGELFF.

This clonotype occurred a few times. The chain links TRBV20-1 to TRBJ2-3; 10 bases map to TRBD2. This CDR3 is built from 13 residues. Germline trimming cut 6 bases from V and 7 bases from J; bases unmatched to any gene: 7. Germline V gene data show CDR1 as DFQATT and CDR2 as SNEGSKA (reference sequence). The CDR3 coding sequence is TGCAGTGCCCAGCGGGAGGGCCTCAATACGCAGTATTTT. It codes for CSAQREGLNTQYF.

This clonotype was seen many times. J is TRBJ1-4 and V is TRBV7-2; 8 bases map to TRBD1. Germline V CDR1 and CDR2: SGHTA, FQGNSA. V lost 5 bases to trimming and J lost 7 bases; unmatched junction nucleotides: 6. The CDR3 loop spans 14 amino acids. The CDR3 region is CASSSGTGVEKLFF. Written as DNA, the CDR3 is TGTGCCAGCAGCAGCGGGACAGGTGTTGAAAAACTGTTTTTT.

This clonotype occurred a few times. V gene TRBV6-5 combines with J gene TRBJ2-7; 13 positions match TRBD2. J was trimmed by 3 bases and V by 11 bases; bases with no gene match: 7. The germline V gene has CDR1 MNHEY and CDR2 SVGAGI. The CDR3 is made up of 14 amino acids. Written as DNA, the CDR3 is TGTGCCTCCCGGGGACTAGCGGGAATCTACGAGCAGTACTTC. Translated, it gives CASRGLAGIYEQYF.

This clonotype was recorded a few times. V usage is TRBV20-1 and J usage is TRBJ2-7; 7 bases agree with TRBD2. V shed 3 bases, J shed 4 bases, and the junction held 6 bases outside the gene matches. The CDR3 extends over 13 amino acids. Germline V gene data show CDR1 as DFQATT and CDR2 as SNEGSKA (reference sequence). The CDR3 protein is CSASGGSRYEQYF. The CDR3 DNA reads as TGCAGTGCTAGCGGCGGGAGTCGGTACGAGCAGTACTTC.

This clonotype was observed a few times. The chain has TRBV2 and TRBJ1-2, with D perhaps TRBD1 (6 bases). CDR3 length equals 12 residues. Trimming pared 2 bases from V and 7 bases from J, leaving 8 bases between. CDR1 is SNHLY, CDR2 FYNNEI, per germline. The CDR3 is CASSEWTVGYTF. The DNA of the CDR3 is TGTGCCAGCAGTGAATGGACAGTTGGCTACACCTTC.

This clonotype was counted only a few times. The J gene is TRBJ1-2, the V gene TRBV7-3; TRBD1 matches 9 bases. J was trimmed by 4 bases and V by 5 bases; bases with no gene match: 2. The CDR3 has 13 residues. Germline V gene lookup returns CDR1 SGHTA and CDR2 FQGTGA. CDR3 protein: CASSPDRGYGYTF. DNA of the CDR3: TGTGCCAGCAGCCCGGACAGGGGCTATGGCTACACCTTC.